A single sample is the source of the 20 T cell receptor beta chains below, sequenced in a study of cytomegalovirus exposure and HLA in healthy donors. In the PCR, 60 Vbeta and 13 Jbeta primers were used. The table came from immunoSEQ multiplex PCR; TCRdb's copy has only in-frame clones and leaves some out. The table includes 150,000 to 200,000 clones, 75% to 80% detected once. The material sequenced was PBMCs. These receptors all come from a man aged 35 to 55 in good health and CMV-seropositive.

This chain connects TRBV5-6 to TRBJ1-5; 10 positions agree with TRBD1. CDR3 length equals 14 residues. The V segment lost 6 bases and the J segment 4 bases; nucleotides outside the gene matches: 4. Germline V gene sequence: CDR1 SGHDT, CDR2 YYEEEE. As DNA, the CDR3 is TGTGCCAGCACCCGGGACAGGGGTAATCAGCCCCAGCATTTT. Translated: CASTRDRGNQPQHF.

This clone was counted a single time. V is TRBV7-9 and J is TRBJ1-1; D is ambiguous. V was shortened by 5 bases and J by 5 bases, with 12 bases between the two germline ends. CDR1 SEHNR and CDR2 FQNEAQ come from the germline V gene (reference sequence). The CDR3 has 13 residues. In nucleotides, the CDR3 is TGTGCCAGCAGCCCTTCACTCGAGACTGAAGCTTTCTTT. It is translated as CASSPSLETEAFF. Variable domain in full (rest from reference TRBV7-9 and TRBJ1-1): DTGVSQNPRHKITKRGQNVTFRCDPISEHNRLYWYRQTLGQGPEFLTYFQNEAQLEKSRLLSDRFSAERPKGSFSTLEIQRTEQGDSAMYLCASSPSLETEAFFGQGTRLTVV.

Details on this clone: Germline is not matched at one junction end, which may reflect a read error. The CDR3 sequence: CASSRGALQETQYF. The CDR3 DNA follows: TGTGCTAGCAGCCGTGGGGCGTTGCAAGAGACCCAGTACTTC. The chain joins TRBV7-7 to TRBJ2-5; perhaps TRBD1 as D (5 bases). Germline values: CDR1 SSHAT, CDR2 FNYEAQ (reference sequence). The CDR3 extends over 14 amino acids. The complete variable domain, with remaining parts taken from reference TRBV7-7 and TRBJ2-5, reads GAGVSQSPRYKVTKRGQDVTLRCDPISSHATLYWYQQALGQGPEFLTYFNYEAQPDKSGLPSDRFSAERPEGSISTLTIQRTEQRDSAMYRCASSRGALQETQYFGPGTRLLVL.

The chain is built from TRBV10-3 and TRBJ2-5; 11 bases map to TRBD2. The ends lost 0 bases at V and 5 bases at J; junction bases unmatched: 11. The CDR3 loop spans 18 amino acids. CDR1 and CDR2 (germline): ENHRY, SYGVKD. The CDR3: CAISESIVTSGNSETQYF. In nucleotides, the CDR3 is TGTGCCATCAGTGAGTCTATTGTGACTAGCGGGAATTCGGAGACCCAGTACTTC.

V is TRBV6-6 and J is TRBJ1-2, with 8 positions matching TRBD1. Looked up from germline, CDR1 is MNHNY and CDR2 is SVGAGI (reference sequence). The ends lost 5 bases at V and 3 bases at J; junction bases unmatched: 11. The CDR3 runs to 16 residues. Here the CDR3 DNA reads TGTGCCAGCAGTCGGACAGGGAGTCCTACTGACTATGGCTACACCTTC. As protein: CASSRTGSPTDYGYTF.

J is TRBJ2-1 and V is TRBV2, with a tentative D call TRBD1 (5 bases). The CDR3 contains 11 residues. CDR1 SNHLY and CDR2 FYNNEI come from the germline V gene. The V and J ends lost 7 bases and 5 bases respectively, with 6 bases between them. The DNA of the CDR3 is TGTGCCAGCAAGGACAACAATGAGCAGTTCTTC. Protein sequence: CASKDNNEQFF. Drawing the rest from reference TRBV2 and TRBJ2-1, the complete variable domain is EPEVTQTPSHQVTQMGQEVILRCVPISNHLYFYWYRQILGQKVEFLVSFYNNEISEKSEIFDDQFSVERPDGSNFTLKIRSTKLEDSAMYFCASKDNNEQFFGPGTRLTVL.

The J gene is TRBJ1-2, the V gene TRBV7-2; 7 positions match TRBD1. Germline V gene lookup returns CDR1 SGHTA and CDR2 FQGNSA. The CDR3 spans 17 residues. J gave up 0 bases and V 3 bases, and 10 bases lay outside the gene matches. This chain's CDR3 is CASSFVGAGTANYGYTF. The CDR3 DNA follows: TGTGCCAGCAGCTTCGTGGGTGCCGGGACAGCTAACTATGGCTACACCTTC.

CDR3 sequence (DNA): TGTGCCAGCAGTGGGTTCAATGGGCAGTTTACCTACGAGCAGTACTTC. This gives the protein CASSGFNGQFTYEQYF. This sequence joins TRBV2 and TRBJ2-7; D not certain. Germline V gene data show CDR1 as SNHLY and CDR2 as FYNNEI. The CDR3 covers 16 residues. Deletions cut 4 bases from V and 2 bases from J, with 18 bases between.

The chain joins TRBV14 to TRBJ2-7; 12 bases agree with TRBD2. The V and J ends lost 7 bases and 1 base, in that order; junction bases with no gene match: 17. Germline assignment: CDR1 SGHDN and CDR2 FVKESK. This CDR3 has 19 residues. CDR3 sequence (DNA): TGTGCCAGCAACGGATTCTCTGGACTAGCGGGAAGTAGATCCTACGAGCAGTACTTC. It is translated as CASNGFSGLAGSRSYEQYF.

The chain recombines TRBV28 with TRBJ1-1, with a weak D call TRBD1 (5 bases). The V gene lost 6 bases and the J gene lost 4 bases, with 12 bases spanning the gap. Germline loops: CDR1 MDHEN, CDR2 SYDVKM. This CDR3 has 13 amino acids. CDR3: CASRGRGGTEAFF. CDR3 sequence (DNA): TGTGCCAGCAGAGGCCGGGGGGGCACTGAAGCTTTCTTT.

This chain links TRBV5-6 with TRBJ1-2; TRBD1 matches at 9 bases. The CDR3 runs 15 residues. Germline values: CDR1 SGHDT, CDR2 YYEEEE. The ends lost 4 bases at V and 4 bases at J; junction bases unmatched: 8. The CDR3 bases are TGTGCCAGCAGCGCGGACAGGGGACGTGGCTATGGCTACACCTTC. It is translated as CASSADRGRGYGYTF.

This clone was counted between two and nine times. V and J are TRBV5-6 and TRBJ2-2, with D perhaps TRBD2 (6 bases). V lost 0 bases to trimming and J lost 3 bases, with 6 bases between them. Germline lookup yields CDR1 SGHDT and CDR2 YYEEEE. The CDR3 extends over 14 amino acids. The CDR3 DNA sequence: TGTGCCAGCAGCTTGGGGGGGGACACCGGGGAGCTGTTTTTT. Translating gives CASSLGGDTGELFF.

This clone was recorded a few times. The same CDR3 also results from other DNA sequences found in this sample. The chain uses TRBV5-1 and TRBJ2-3; D is ambiguous. The ends were cut back, 4 bases at V and 0 bases at J, with 3 bases in the middle. Germline V lookup: CDR1 SGHRS, CDR2 YFSETQ. The CDR3 runs to 12 residues. The CDR3 sequence is CASSPSTDTQYF. The DNA of the CDR3 is TGCGCCAGCAGCCCAAGCACAGATACGCAGTATTTT.

The V and J genes are TRBV11-3 and TRBJ2-5; 7 nucleotides align to TRBD1. Germline V gives CDR1 SGHNT, CDR2 YENEEA. The CDR3 is 15 amino acids. Trimming at V came to 4 bases and at J to 4 bases, leaving 9 bases not matched to a gene. The chain's CDR3 is CASSSGQAVGETQYF. CDR3 nucleotides: TGTGCCAGCAGCTCAGGACAGGCAGTAGGAGAGACCCAGTACTTC. Full variable domain (missing parts from reference TRBV11-3 and TRBJ2-5): EAGVVQSPRYKIIEKKQPVAFWCNPISGHNTLYWYLQNLGQGPELLIRYENEEAVDDSQLPKDRFSAERLKGVDSTLKIQPAELGDSAVYLCASSSGQAVGETQYFGPGTRLLVL.

The chain uses TRBV28 and TRBJ1-5; 11 nucleotides match TRBD1. After removal of 4 bases from V and 6 bases from J, the junction contained 8 bases not matched to a gene. The germline CDR1 and CDR2 sequences are MDHEN and SYDVKM. The CDR3 sequence is 16 residues long. The CDR3 loop reads CASSSPGQGDTQPQHF. In nucleotides, the CDR3 is TGTGCCAGCAGTTCTCCGGGACAGGGGGACACTCAGCCCCAGCATTTT.

The chain couples TRBV28 to TRBJ1-2, with TRBD1 as a possible D gene (5 bases). The V gene lost 5 bases and the J gene lost 7 bases, with 11 bases spanning the gap. Germline CDR1 MDHEN, CDR2 SYDVKM. The CDR3 has 12 amino acids. The CDR3 spells CASSLRRGGYTF. CDR3 nucleotides: TGTGCCAGCAGTCTTCGAAGGGGTGGCTACACCTTC.

The chain has TRBV19 and TRBJ2-3, with D possibly being TRBD1 (5 bases). The germline V gene has CDR1 LNHDA and CDR2 SQIVND (reference sequence). This CDR3 contains 16 residues. V was shortened by 0 bases and J by 4 bases, with 14 bases between the two germline ends. The CDR3 spells CASSIDAASGSDTQYF. The CDR3 region has the DNA TGTGCCAGTAGTATAGATGCCGCCTCAGGGTCAGATACGCAGTATTTT.

The J gene is TRBJ2-1, the V gene TRBV9; 8 bases are a match to TRBD1. The CDR3 extends over 19 amino acids. Losses at the gene ends were 0 bases for V and 3 bases for J; bases not matched to a gene: 14. CDR1 SGDLS and CDR2 YYNGEE come from the germline V gene. The CDR3 DNA reads as TGTGCCAGCAGCGTAGTGCCCCAGGGGGCCAGAGAAGGCTACAATGAGCAGTTCTTC. It is translated as CASSVVPQGAREGYNEQFF.

This clone showed up just a few times. This chain uses TRBV6-5 with TRBJ2-1, with 7 bases lining up with TRBD1. CDR1 is MNHEY, CDR2 SVGAGI, per germline. Trimming took 6 bases from V and 7 from J; bases not matched to a gene: 9. CDR3 size: 14 residues. In DNA form, the CDR3 reads TGTGCCAGCAGCCTACTCTCGACAGGGAATGAGCAGTTCTTC. It yields the protein CASSLLSTGNEQFF.

The genes are TRBV6-1 and TRBJ1-5, with a tentative D call TRBD1 (6 bases). There are 15 residues in the CDR3. Looked up from germline, CDR1 is MNHNS and CDR2 is SASEGT. Between the trimmed V and J ends, which lost 2 bases and 4 bases, there was a span of 12 bases. CDR3 nucleotides: TGTGCCAGCAGTGAAACAGGGTATACAAATCAGCCCCAGCATTTT. Amino acid sequence: CASSETGYTNQPQHF.